The rows below give T cell receptor beta chains drawn from one sample of a study of blood T cell repertoires in COVID-19. This table comes from immunoSEQ multiplex PCR, and its TCRdb copy is limited to in-frame clones, with some not included. The data show 400,000 to 500,000 clones, roughly 88% seen once. Material for sequencing was PBMCs or T cells enriched from blood (not recorded which). These receptors were obtained from a woman younger than 35 who had been exposed to COVID-19. CDR3s include the opening cysteine and the closing phenylalanine or tryptophan. The order of the fields is V gene, clone size, D gene, J gene, CDR3 DNA, CDR3 protein. D genes are given only for firm matches. Only part of the rows carry a size: once, few, many, or a class if the clone is expanded.

V: TRBV6-5; size: .; D: .; J: TRBJ1-2; DNA: TGTGCCAGCAGTTACTCGAGGGTTAACTATGGCTACACCTTC; CDR3: CASSYSRVNYGYTF
V: TRBV9; size: .; D: .; J: TRBJ1-3; DNA: TGTGCCAGCAGCGCCCGCCCCGAGGCTGGAAACACCATATATTTT; CDR3: CASSARPEAGNTIYF
V: TRBV5-5; size: many; D: TRBD1; J: TRBJ2-7; DNA: TGTGCCAGCAGCTTGCTCAGGGGGACCTACGAGCAGTACTTC; CDR3: CASSLLRGTYEQYF
V: TRBV4-2; size: .; D: .; J: TRBJ2-7; DNA: TGTGCCAGCAGCCAAGATCCTCAGGGTCGGAGCGAGCAGTACTTC; CDR3: CASSQDPQGRSEQYF
V: TRBV19; size: .; D: .; J: TRBJ2-3; DNA: TGTGCCAGTAGTAGCTCAAGGACATACACAGATACGCAGTATTTT; CDR3: CASSSSRTYTDTQYF
V: TRBV19; size: .; D: .; J: TRBJ1-1; DNA: TGTGCCAGTAGTATCCTTCTAGGGGTAGAGACTGAAGCTTTCTTT; CDR3: CASSILLGVETEAFF
V: TRBV7-2; size: .; D: .; J: TRBJ2-5; DNA: TGTGCCAGCAGCTTAGGAACGAGAGGGTTCACTCAAGAGACCCAGTACTTC; CDR3: CASSLGTRGFTQETQYF
V: TRBV11-3; size: .; D: .; J: TRBJ2-3; DNA: TGTGCCAGCAGCTTATCGCGGGGCACAGATACGCAGTATTTT; CDR3: CASSLSRGTDTQYF
V: TRBV28; size: .; D: .; J: TRBJ1-5; DNA: TGTGCCAGCAGTCCCGGACAGTATAGCAATCAGCCCCAGCATTTT; CDR3: CASSPGQYSNQPQHF
V: TRBV6-5; size: .; D: TRBD1; J: TRBJ1-1; DNA: TGTGCCAGCAGACCCACAGGGGGCGCAACTGAAGCTTTCTTT; CDR3: CASRPTGGATEAFF